Listed below are T cell receptor beta chains from one sample, sequenced in a study of shared clonotypes between healthy human individuals. Method: immunoSEQ multiplex PCR; TCRdb's copy keeps in-frame clones and lacks some. This sample carries more than 2,000,000 clones, 80% to 95% of them seen once, and the ten largest clones take approximately 0.4%. Sequenced material: naive CD4+ T cells from PBMCs. These receptors were collected from a man between 18 and 29 years old in good health. Some clones in this sample may be carry-over from other donors' samples. The CDR3 runs from the conserved cysteine through the conserved F or W.

TRBV7-2 15 CASSPNAANTGELFF
TRBV5-1 16 CASSPGSRGGSYEQYF
TRBV11-2 14 CASSRQVSTDTQYF
TRBV7-3 16 CASSLMGQGLGETQYF
TRBV5-1 17 CASSLGLAVSSTDTQYF
TRBV9 15 CASSVGPSGGQPQHF
TRBV19 16 CASNDPYLPSTGELFF
TRBV6-1 15 CASSGGELAKNIQYF
TRBV5-1 16 CASSLVTPIRDAGYTF
TRBV28 15 CASSFLTTGTYEQYF
TRBV28 10 CASGTYEQYF
TRBV5-8 15 CASSLGGTSGNTQYF
TRBV5-4 16 CASSLAGTTSTDTQYF
TRBV30 15 CACPWTGGPADTQYF
TRBV4-1 21 CASSQEFLTSGRLSSYNEQFF
TRBV2 14 CASSADTGANVLTF
TRBV19 15 CASRLGGAGSTEAFF
TRBV19 13 CASSTQGDTEAFF
TRBV6-1 13 CASSEIVYTEAFF
TRBV6-5 16 CASSYGRKGSYNEQFF
TRBV11-1 17 CASSAGTLARSSYEQYF
TRBV5-1 16 CASSLDPRHSGNTIYF
TRBV29-1 14 CSVEKGVVVTEAFF
TRBV5-4 15 CASSTGREGAYEQYF
TRBV15 14 CATSREATGGEAFF
TRBV18 18 CASSPLATGGSGANVLTF
TRBV28 15 CASSLGWTANTEAFF
TRBV2 13 CASSRQGGTEAFF
TRBV28 15 CASSLPGTGEARAFF
TRBV18 16 CASSPAGTGGNQPQHF
TRBV6-5 14 CASSPRQGAYEQYF
TRBV7-9 13 CASSPRGATEAFF
TRBV10-1 13 CASSAGLDYGYTF
TRBV27 15 CASSLNANGNTEAFF
TRBV21-1 12 CASRGFTYEQYF
TRBV5-4 14 CASSLPGLSYEQYF
TRBV7-2 15 CASDPTGGYNTEAFF
TRBV28 14 CASSPGAGDYGYTF
TRBV5-5 15 CASSPWTGVGTEAFF
TRBV25-1 16 CASSFGTSGSRGEQYF
TRBV4-1 15 CASSQRGGAGYEQFF
TRBV7-9 16 CASSFHLKSSGNTIYF
TRBV2 14 CASKTSGSTDTQYF
TRBV15 18 CATSRGTSNSHRFYEQYF
TRBV15 13 CATSPAGGYGYTF
TRBV27 17 CASSKPGLAGGPYEQYF
TRBV6-5 15 CASSLGLAGVNEQFF